This TCR beta chain was captured by sequencing in a study of cytomegalovirus exposure and HLA in healthy donors. In the case of this clone: Its antigen remains unidentified.

Trimming removed 0 bases from V and 2 bases from J; junction bases left unmatched: 4. This CDR3 has 15 amino acids. Germline-derived CDR1 and CDR2 are SGDLS and YYNGEE. General observations from the study: The listing of 150 to 200 TCR beta chains classed them as cytomegalovirus-associated. Later findings reportedly placed an Asian-associated ancestry cluster below the roughly 730-donor mean for N-insertions. Cytomegalovirus status, reportedly, was diagnosed with high specificity and sensitivity by the classifier. For most TCR sequences rarity was the rule, although some public TCRs occurred in many donors.

Amplification used 60 Vbeta primers and 13 Jbeta primers. Using immunoSEQ multiplex PCR, the repertoire was profiled, and TCRdb retains in-frame clones only, with some absent. Among 180,000 or so clones, around 80% were seen once, and the ten largest hold 2% to 3%. V usage is TRBV9 and J usage is TRBJ2-7, with TRBD1 matching 8 bases. The sample comprised PBMCs. This sequence was found in a woman in her 30s in good health and CMV-seropositive. DNA for the CDR3: TGTGCCAGCAGCGTAGGGGGACAGGCCCCCTACGAGCAGTACTTC. Protein sequence: CASSVGGQAPYEQYF.